What follows are 9 T cell receptor beta chains derived from one specimen sequenced in a study of technical replicates of blood from a few donors. Data came from immunoSEQ multiplex PCR; TCRdb stores just in-frame clones and leaves some out. This table has just over 95,000 clones, about 95% appearing once. Sequences were obtained from T cells isolated from PBMCs. The receptors originated from a human donor in good health.

The genes are TRBV2 and TRBJ1-1; possible D gene TRBD1, 6 bases. V lost 6 bases and J 4 bases, leaving 12 bases between the germline ends. The germline gives CDR1 SNHLY, CDR2 FYNNEI. The CDR3 length is 13 residues. This CDR3 reads CASSSGVVTEAFF. Written as DNA, the CDR3 is TGTGCCAGCAGCTCAGGGGTAGTCACTGAAGCTTTCTTT.

A single count supports this clone. The CDR3 sequence is CASSVHQINNEQFF. The CDR3 nucleotides read TGTGCCAGCAGCGTACACCAGATCAACAATGAGCAGTTCTTC. The rearrangement links TRBV9 to TRBJ2-1; D unclear. The V gene's germline CDR1 is SGDLS and CDR2 YYNGEE. The CDR3 is 14 amino acids. Trimming left V 1 base short and J 5 bases short, with 10 bases between.

This rearrangement joins TRBV2 to TRBJ1-1, with D maybe TRBD1 (5 bases). V was clipped by 2 bases and J by 7 bases, with 14 bases between them. Germline loops: CDR1 SNHLY, CDR2 FYNNEI. The CDR3 is made up of 14 amino acids. As DNA, the CDR3 is TGTGCCAGCAGTGAATCACCAGGGATGGGTGAAGCTTTCTTT. It specifies CASSESPGMGEAFF.

The genes are TRBV6-1 and TRBJ2-6, with D tentatively TRBD1 (6 bases). Trimming removed 2 bases at V and 3 bases at J, with 17 bases between. The germline CDR1 and CDR2 sequences are MNHNS and SASEGT. The CDR3 loop spans 18 amino acids. CDR3 bases: TGTGCCAGCAGTGAAACCCCCCAGGGGATGTATGGGGCCAACGTCCTGACTTTC. Protein product: CASSETPQGMYGANVLTF.

This chain connects TRBV27 to TRBJ2-1; D may be TRBD1 or TRBD2 (6 bases each). Germline values: CDR1 MNHEY, CDR2 SMNVEV (reference sequence). V was shortened by 6 bases and J by 0 bases, with 12 bases between the two germline ends. The CDR3 loop spans 15 amino acids. CDR3 coding DNA: TGTGCCAGCAGATTAGGGGGGAGCTCCTACAATGAGCAGTTCTTC. Translation: CASRLGGSSYNEQFF.

The rearrangement links TRBV27 to TRBJ2-1; no definite D call. V was clipped by 3 bases and J by 3 bases, with 6 bases between them. CDR1 is MNHEY and CDR2 is SMNVEV in the germline V gene (reference sequence). This CDR3 has 13 residues. The CDR3 nucleotides are TGTGCCAGCAGTTTTAGATTCTACAATGAGCAGTTCTTC. This translates into CASSFRFYNEQFF.

This rearrangement joins TRBV7-2 to TRBJ2-3; no firm D call. Germline CDR1 SGHTA, CDR2 FQGNSA. V gave up 6 bases and J gave up 2 bases, with 12 bases separating them. CDR3 length: 14 amino acids. In nucleotides, the CDR3 is TGTGCCAGCAGTAGTAGTATAAACACAGATACGCAGTATTTT. Its translation is CASSSSINTDTQYF. Based on the CDR3 plus reference TRBV7-2 and TRBJ2-3, the full variable domain is GAGVSQSPSNKVTEKGKDVELRCDPISGHTALYWYRQSLGQGLEFLIYFQGNSAPDKSGLPSDRFSAERTGGSVSTLTIQRTQQEDSAVYLCASSSSINTDTQYFGPGTRLTVL.

The chain combines TRBV4-1 with TRBJ2-5; TRBD1 agrees at 8 bases. Germline V gives CDR1 MGHRA, CDR2 YSYEKL. Trimming cost V 4 bases and J 5 bases; bases outside gene matches: 9. CDR3 length: 15 residues. The CDR3 loop reads CASSLTGQGGETQYF. Written as DNA, the CDR3 is TGCGCCAGCAGCCTAACCGGACAGGGTGGGGAGACCCAGTACTTC.

The chain uses TRBV5-1 and TRBJ2-4; 8 bases are shared with TRBD1. Germline V gene data show CDR1 as SGHRS and CDR2 as YFSETQ. J was trimmed by 0 bases and V by 1 base; bases with no gene match: 3. This CDR3 region has 16 residues. CDR3 amino acids: CASSLSQGAAKNIQYF. The CDR3, as DNA: TGCGCCAGCAGCTTGAGTCAGGGGGCAGCCAAAAACATTCAGTACTTC. Full variable domain (outside the CDR3, taken from reference TRBV5-1 and TRBJ2-4): KAGVTQTPRYLIKTRGQQVTLSCSPISGHRSVSWYQQTPGQGLQFLFEYFSETQRNKGNFPGRFSGRQFSNSRSEMNVSTLELGDSALYLCASSLSQGAAKNIQYFGAGTRLSVL.